This record concerns one TCR beta chain sequence. Germline CDR1 is MDHEN and CDR2 is SYDVKM. This CDR3 has 14 residues. V shed 3 bases and J 6 bases; nucleotides not matched to a gene: 3. The assay was immunoSEQ multiplex PCR, and TCRdb's table has in-frame clones only and misses some. The sample includes about 110,000 clones, under 95% seen only once; the top ten take 1.6%. The data are from a study of T cell changes during pregnancy in multiple sclerosis. Sequencing used peripheral blood, obtained after pregnancy. The sequence came from a female donor with multiple sclerosis, enrolled in a pregnancy study. This chain connects TRBV28 to TRBJ1-5; 9 positions agree with TRBD1. CDR3 in DNA: TGTGCCAGCAGTTTGGGACAGGGCACTCAGCCCCAGCATTTT. Translating gives CASSLGQGTQPQHF.